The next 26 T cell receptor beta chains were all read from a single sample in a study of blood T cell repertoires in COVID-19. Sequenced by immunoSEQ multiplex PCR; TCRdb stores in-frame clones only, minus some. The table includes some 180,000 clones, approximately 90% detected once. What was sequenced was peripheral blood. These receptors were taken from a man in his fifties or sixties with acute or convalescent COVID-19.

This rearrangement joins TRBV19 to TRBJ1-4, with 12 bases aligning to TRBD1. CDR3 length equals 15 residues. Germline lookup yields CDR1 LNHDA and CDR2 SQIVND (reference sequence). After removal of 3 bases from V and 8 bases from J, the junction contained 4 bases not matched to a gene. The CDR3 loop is CASSIGGTGGEKLFF. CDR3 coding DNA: TGTGCCAGTAGTATTGGGGGGACAGGGGGCGAAAAACTGTTTTTT.

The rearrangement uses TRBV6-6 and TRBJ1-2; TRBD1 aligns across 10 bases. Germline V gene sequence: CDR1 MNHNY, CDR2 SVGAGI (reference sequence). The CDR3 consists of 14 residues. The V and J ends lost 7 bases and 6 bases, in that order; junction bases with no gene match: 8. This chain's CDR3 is CASKQTGGANGYTF. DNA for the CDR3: TGTGCCAGCAAGCAGACAGGGGGCGCGAATGGCTACACCTTC.

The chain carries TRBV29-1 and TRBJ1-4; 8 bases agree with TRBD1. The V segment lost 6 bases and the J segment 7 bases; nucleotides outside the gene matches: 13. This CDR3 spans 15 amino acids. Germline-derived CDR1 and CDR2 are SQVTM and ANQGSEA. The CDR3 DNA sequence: TGCAGCGTCGGAAGACAGGGGCCGGGCAGTGAAAAACTGTTTTTT. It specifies CSVGRQGPGSEKLFF.

The CDR3 sequence is CATSRNGDGYTF. CDR3 sequence (DNA): TGTGCCACCAGTAGAAACGGGGATGGCTACACCTTC. The chain couples TRBV24-1 to TRBJ1-2; D not certain. CDR3 length: 12 amino acids. The germline V gene encodes CDR1 KGHDR and CDR2 SFDVKD. V was clipped by 6 bases and J by 6 bases, with 10 bases between them.

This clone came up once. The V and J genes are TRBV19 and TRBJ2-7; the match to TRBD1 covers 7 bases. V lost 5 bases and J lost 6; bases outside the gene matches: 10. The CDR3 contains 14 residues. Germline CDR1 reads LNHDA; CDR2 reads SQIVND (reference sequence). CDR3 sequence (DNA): TGTGCCAGTAGTCCCGACAGGGAAGGGGTCGAGCAGTACGTC. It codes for CASSPDREGVEQYV.

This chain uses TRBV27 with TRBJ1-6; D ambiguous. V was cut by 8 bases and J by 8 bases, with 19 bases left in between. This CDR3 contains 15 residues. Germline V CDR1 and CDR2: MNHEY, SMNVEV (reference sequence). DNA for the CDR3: TGTGCCAGCCGACCGAGACCTTGGGCAGATTCACCCCTCCACTTT. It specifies CASRPRPWADSPLHF.

The CDR3 coding sequence is TGTGCCAGCAGACCCGACAGGGAAAGTGATGGCTACACCTTC. This sequence encodes CASRPDRESDGYTF. The V call is TRBV5-8, the J call TRBJ1-2; 7 bases agree with TRBD1. The CDR3 covers 14 residues. The germline V gene has CDR1 SGHTS and CDR2 YDEGEE. V trimming: 5 bases; J trimming: 6 bases; junction bases outside the gene matches: 10.

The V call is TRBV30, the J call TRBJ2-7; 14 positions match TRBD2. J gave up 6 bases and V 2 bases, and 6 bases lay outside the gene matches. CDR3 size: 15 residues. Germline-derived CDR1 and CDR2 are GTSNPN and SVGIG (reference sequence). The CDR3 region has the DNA TGTGCCTGGAGTCCGGGACTAGCGGGGGAGCCCGAGCAGTACGTC. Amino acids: CAWSPGLAGEPEQYV.

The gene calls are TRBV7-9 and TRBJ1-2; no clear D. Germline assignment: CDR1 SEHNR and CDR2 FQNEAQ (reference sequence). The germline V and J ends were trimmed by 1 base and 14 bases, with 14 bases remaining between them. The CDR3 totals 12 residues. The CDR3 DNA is TGTGCCAGCAGCTTAGGTGACCCAACGGGTACCTTC. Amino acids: CASSLGDPTGTF.

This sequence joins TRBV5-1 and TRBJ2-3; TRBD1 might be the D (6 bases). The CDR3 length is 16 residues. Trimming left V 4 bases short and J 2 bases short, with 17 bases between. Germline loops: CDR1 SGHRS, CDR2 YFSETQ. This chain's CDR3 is CASSRGQPQPTDTQYF. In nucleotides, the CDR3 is TGCGCCAGCAGCCGCGGACAGCCCCAGCCCACAGATACGCAGTATTTT.

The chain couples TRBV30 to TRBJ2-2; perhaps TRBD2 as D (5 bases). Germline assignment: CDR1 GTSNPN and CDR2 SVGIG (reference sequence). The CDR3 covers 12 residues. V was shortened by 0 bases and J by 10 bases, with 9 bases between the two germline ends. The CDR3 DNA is TGTGCCTGGAGTGTATCCGGGGAGGAGCTGTTTTTT. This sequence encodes CAWSVSGEELFF.

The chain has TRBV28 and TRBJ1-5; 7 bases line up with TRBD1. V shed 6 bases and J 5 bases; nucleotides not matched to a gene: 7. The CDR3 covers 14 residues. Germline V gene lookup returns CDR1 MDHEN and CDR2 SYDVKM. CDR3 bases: TGTGCCAGCAGATACTGGACAGGCTATCAGCCCCAGCATTTT. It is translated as CASRYWTGYQPQHF. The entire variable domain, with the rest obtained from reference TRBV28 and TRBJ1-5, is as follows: DVKVTQSSRYLVKRTGEKVFLECVQDMDHENMFWYRQDPGLGLRLIYFSYDVKMKEKGDIPEGYSVSREKKERFSLILESASTNQTSMYLCASRYWTGYQPQHFGDGTRLSIL.

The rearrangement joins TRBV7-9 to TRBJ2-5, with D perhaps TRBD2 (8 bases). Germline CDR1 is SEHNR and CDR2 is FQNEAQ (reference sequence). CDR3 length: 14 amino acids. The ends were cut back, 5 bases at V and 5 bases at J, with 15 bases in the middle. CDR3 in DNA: TGTGCCAGCAGCGCCTTAGCGGGACAGGAGACCCAGTACTTC. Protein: CASSALAGQETQYF.

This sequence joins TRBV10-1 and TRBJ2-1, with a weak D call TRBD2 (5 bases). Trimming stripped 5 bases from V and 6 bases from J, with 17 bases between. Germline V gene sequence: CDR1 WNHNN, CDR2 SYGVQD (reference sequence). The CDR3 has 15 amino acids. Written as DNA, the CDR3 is TGCGCCAGCAGTCCGGCGGGTGGAGCCCCCAATGAGCAGTTCTTC. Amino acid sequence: CASSPAGGAPNEQFF.

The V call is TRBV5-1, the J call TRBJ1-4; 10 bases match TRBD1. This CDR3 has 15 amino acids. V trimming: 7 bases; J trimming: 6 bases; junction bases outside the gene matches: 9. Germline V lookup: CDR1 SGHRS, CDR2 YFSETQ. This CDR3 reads CASSLGGTGDEKLFF. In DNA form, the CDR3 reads TGCGCCAGCTCATTAGGGGGGACAGGGGATGAAAAACTGTTTTTT. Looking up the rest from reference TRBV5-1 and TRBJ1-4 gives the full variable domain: KAGVTQTPRYLIKTRGQQVTLSCSPISGHRSVSWYQQTPGQGLQFLFEYFSETQRNKGNFPGRFSGRQFSNSRSEMNVSTLELGDSALYLCASSLGGTGDEKLFFGSGTQLSVL.

In DNA form, the CDR3 reads TGTGCCAGCAGCCGTGACAGGGGCACAGATACGCAGTATTTT. Amino acids: CASSRDRGTDTQYF. The gene calls are TRBV6-5 and TRBJ2-3, with 7 positions matching TRBD1. Per germline, CDR1 MNHEY and CDR2 SVGAGI. V shed 6 bases and J 1 base; nucleotides not matched to a gene: 4. This CDR3 has 14 amino acids.

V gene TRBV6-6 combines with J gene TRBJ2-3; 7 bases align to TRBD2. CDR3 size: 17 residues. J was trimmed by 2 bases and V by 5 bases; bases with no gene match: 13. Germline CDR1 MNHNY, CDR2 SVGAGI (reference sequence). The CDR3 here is CASSPPYQRGLTDTQYF. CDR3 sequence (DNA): TGTGCCAGCAGTCCACCCTACCAGCGGGGCCTCACAGATACGCAGTATTTT.

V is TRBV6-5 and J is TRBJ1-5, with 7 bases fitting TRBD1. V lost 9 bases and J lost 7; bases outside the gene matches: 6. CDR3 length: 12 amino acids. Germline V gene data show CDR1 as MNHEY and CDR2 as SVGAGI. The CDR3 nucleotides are TGTGCCAGAAGACAGGGTTCCCAGCCCCAGCATTTT. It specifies CARRQGSQPQHF.

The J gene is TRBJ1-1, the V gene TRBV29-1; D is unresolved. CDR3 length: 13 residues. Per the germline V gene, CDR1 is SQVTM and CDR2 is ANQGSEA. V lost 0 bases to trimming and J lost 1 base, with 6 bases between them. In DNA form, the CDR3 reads TGCAGCGTTGAAGATCATCAGAACACTGAAGCTTTCTTT. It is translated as CSVEDHQNTEAFF.

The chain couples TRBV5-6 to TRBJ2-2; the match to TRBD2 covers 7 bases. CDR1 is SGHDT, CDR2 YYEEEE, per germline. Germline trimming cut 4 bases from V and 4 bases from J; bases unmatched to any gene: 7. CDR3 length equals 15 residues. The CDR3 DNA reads TGTGCCAGCAGCAGGACGGGGGGTGTCACCGGGGAGCTGTTTTTT. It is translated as CASSRTGGVTGELFF.

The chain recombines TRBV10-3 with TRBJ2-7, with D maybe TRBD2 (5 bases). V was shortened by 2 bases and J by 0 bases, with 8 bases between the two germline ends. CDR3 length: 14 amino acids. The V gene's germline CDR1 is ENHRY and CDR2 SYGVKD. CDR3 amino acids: CAISETSSSYEQYF. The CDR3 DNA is TGTGCCATCAGTGAGACTAGTAGCTCCTACGAGCAGTACTTC.

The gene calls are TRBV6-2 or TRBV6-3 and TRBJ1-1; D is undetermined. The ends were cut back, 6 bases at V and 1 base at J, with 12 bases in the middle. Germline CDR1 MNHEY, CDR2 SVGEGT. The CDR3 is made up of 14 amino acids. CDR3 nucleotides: TGTGCCAGCAGCCCCGGGATCAGGAACACTGAAGCTTTCTTT. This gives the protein CASSPGIRNTEAFF.

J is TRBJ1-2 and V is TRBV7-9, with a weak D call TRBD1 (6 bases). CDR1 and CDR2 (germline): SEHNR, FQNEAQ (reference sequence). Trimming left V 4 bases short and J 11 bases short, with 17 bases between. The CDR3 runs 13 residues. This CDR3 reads CASSSHRTGWYTF. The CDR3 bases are TGTGCCAGCAGCTCACATAGAACAGGGTGGTACACCTTC. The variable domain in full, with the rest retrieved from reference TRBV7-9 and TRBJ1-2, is DTGVSQNPRHKITKRGQNVTFRCDPISEHNRLYWYRQTLGQGPEFLTYFQNEAQLEKSRLLSDRFSAERPKGSFSTLEIQRTEQGDSAMYLCASSSHRTGWYTFGSGTRLTVV.

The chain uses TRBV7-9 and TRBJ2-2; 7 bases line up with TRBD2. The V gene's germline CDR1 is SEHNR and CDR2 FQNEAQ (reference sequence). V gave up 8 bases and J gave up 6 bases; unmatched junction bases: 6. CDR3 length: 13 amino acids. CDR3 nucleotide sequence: TGTGCCAGCGCCATTCTAGCGGCCGGGGAGCTGTTTTTT. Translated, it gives CASAILAAGELFF.

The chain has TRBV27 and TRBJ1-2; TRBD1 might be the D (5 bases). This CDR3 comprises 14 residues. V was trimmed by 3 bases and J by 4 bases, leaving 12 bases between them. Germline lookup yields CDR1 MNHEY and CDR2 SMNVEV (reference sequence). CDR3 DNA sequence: TGTGCCAGCAGTTTTAGGGACTGGGGCTATGGCTACACCTTC. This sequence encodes CASSFRDWGYGYTF.

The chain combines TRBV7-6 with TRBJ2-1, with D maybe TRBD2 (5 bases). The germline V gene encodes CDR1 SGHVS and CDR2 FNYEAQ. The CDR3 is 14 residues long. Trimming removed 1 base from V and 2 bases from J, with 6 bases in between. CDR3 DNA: TGTGCCAGCAGCTTAGGGAGGACCTACAATGAGCAGTTCTTC. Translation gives CASSLGRTYNEQFF.